This T cell receptor (beta chain) was identified during a study of blood T cell repertoires in COVID-19. In the source study's methods: For nucleated cells, counts were estimated from reference gene primer amplification. Produced via immunoSEQ multiplex PCR; TCRdb's table is partial and in-frame only. Clonal size and the V and J genes are those of that table, whereas D and trimming came from the DNA. Of about 95,000 clones listed, over 75% are singletons. The specimen sequenced was peripheral blood. The source of this sequence is a human donor in a cohort sampled during active COVID-19.

CDR3 sequence (DNA): TGTGCCAGTAGTAGTCAGACAGGGGGAAGCTACGAGCAGTACTTC. This codes for CASSSQTGGSYEQYF. This chain joins TRBV19 and TRBJ2-7; TRBD1 agrees at 9 bases. The germline CDR1 and CDR2 sequences are LNHDA and SQIVND (reference sequence). The CDR3 runs 15 residues. V shed 4 bases, J shed 3 bases, and the junction held 7 bases outside the gene matches.